The 32 T cell receptor beta chains presented below share a single source sample, sequenced in a study of shared clonotypes between healthy human individuals. This table comes from immunoSEQ multiplex PCR, and its TCRdb copy is limited to in-frame clones, with some not included. The repertoire holds some 1.5 million clones, around 95% seen once, with roughly 1.1% in the top ten. The sequencing input was naive CD4+ T cells sorted from blood. Subset: CD45RA+ positively selected. Receptors were obtained from a man younger than 45 in good health.

The V gene is TRBV5-5, the J gene TRBJ2-7; possibly TRBD2 for D (6 bases). Per germline, CDR1 SGHKS and CDR2 YYEKEE (reference sequence). This CDR3 is 13 amino acids long. The V end was cut by 4 bases, the J end by 3 bases, with 11 bases between. CDR3 loop: CASSVGLLYEQYF. The DNA of the CDR3 is TGTGCCAGCAGCGTGGGACTTCTCTACGAGCAGTACTTC.

The rearrangement links TRBV2 to TRBJ1-4, with 7 bases identical to TRBD1. The CDR3 runs to 15 residues. J lost 7 bases, V lost 8 bases, and 13 bases had no gene match. The germline CDR1 and CDR2 sequences are SNHLY and FYNNEI. This CDR3 reads CASGGTVDGGEKLFF. The CDR3 nucleotides read TGTGCCAGCGGTGGGACAGTCGACGGTGGTGAAAAACTGTTTTTT.

This chain connects TRBV15 to TRBJ2-3; D unresolved. Germline CDR1 reads LNHNV; CDR2 reads YYDKDF (reference sequence). With 2 bases removed from V and 4 bases from J, the gap between germline ends came to 10 bases. This CDR3 is 14 amino acids long. The CDR3 here is CATSRPPRADTQYF. The CDR3 region has the DNA TGTGCCACCAGCAGACCTCCGAGAGCAGATACGCAGTATTTT.

This chain connects TRBV28 to TRBJ1-5; 7 positions agree with TRBD1. Germline V gene data show CDR1 as MDHEN and CDR2 as SYDVKM. V gave up 8 bases and J gave up 5 bases; unmatched junction bases: 9. The CDR3 length is 14 residues. The CDR3 loop reads CASEGAREYQPQHF. In DNA form, the CDR3 reads TGTGCCAGCGAGGGGGCGCGGGAGTATCAGCCCCAGCATTTT.

This clone was recorded once. The V and J genes are TRBV11-2 and TRBJ2-7, with D perhaps matching TRBD2 (7 bases). CDR3 length equals 14 residues. The V gene's germline CDR1 is SGHAT and CDR2 FQNNGV. Trimming removed 8 bases at V and 4 bases at J, with 18 bases between. The CDR3 protein is CASAAPGGHYEQYF. For the CDR3, the DNA is TGTGCCAGCGCCGCCCCGGGGGGCCATTACGAGCAGTACTTC.

The chain has TRBV11-2 and TRBJ2-7; D is undetermined. Germline CDR1 reads SGHAT; CDR2 reads FQNNGV. Trimming pared 4 bases from V and 2 bases from J, leaving 9 bases between. CDR3 length equals 13 residues. The CDR3 loop reads CASSWSITYEQYF. CDR3 in DNA: TGTGCCAGCAGCTGGTCTATAACCTACGAGCAGTACTTC.

The genes are TRBV15 and TRBJ2-7; D call uncertain. Per germline, CDR1 LNHNV and CDR2 YYDKDF (reference sequence). The CDR3 loop spans 15 amino acids. Trimming took off 0 bases at V and 1 base at J, with 10 bases between the two ends. CDR3 residues: CATSRDTYGSYEQYF. DNA of the CDR3: TGTGCCACCAGCAGAGATACGTACGGGTCCTACGAGCAGTACTTC.

The count of this clone is one. The gene calls are TRBV5-1 and TRBJ2-5; unclear D gene. Trimming removed 2 bases at V and 4 bases at J, with 12 bases between. The CDR3 has 14 residues. Germline CDR1 and CDR2: SGHRS and YFSETQ. For the CDR3, the DNA is TGCGCCAGCAGCTTCGCGCAGACCGGAGAGACCCAGTACTTC. The encoded protein is CASSFAQTGETQYF.

The chain joins TRBV4-1 to TRBJ2-7; no reliable D call. CDR1 is MGHRA, CDR2 YSYEKL, per germline. CDR3 length equals 15 residues. The V gene lost 1 base and the J gene lost 2 bases, with 12 bases spanning the gap. The CDR3 DNA reads TGCGCCAGCAGCCAAGTCAGCCACGGAACCTACGAGCAGTACTTC. The encoded protein is CASSQVSHGTYEQYF.

The rearrangement joins TRBV13 to TRBJ2-3, with 7 nucleotides matching TRBD1. The length of the CDR3 is 15 residues. The germline gives CDR1 PRHDT, CDR2 FYEKMQ (reference sequence). V was pared by 5 bases and J by 5 bases, with 10 bases of the junction left unmatched. The DNA of the CDR3 is TGTGCCAGCAGCCCGAACAGGGGTCCTTTAGATACGCAGTATTTT. Translated: CASSPNRGPLDTQYF.

The rearrangement joins TRBV2 to TRBJ2-2, with a weak D call TRBD1 (6 bases). The V gene lost 7 bases and the J gene lost 5 bases, with 14 bases spanning the gap. Germline V gives CDR1 SNHLY, CDR2 FYNNEI. The CDR3 loop spans 14 amino acids. In DNA, the CDR3 is TGTGCCAGCAAGACACAGGGTTCTACCGGGGAGCTGTTTTTT. Translation: CASKTQGSTGELFF.

The J gene is TRBJ2-1, the V gene TRBV15; TRBD2 agrees at 9 bases. The CDR3 loop spans 16 amino acids. Germline CDR1 LNHNV, CDR2 YYDKDF (reference sequence). V shed 0 bases, J shed 4 bases, and the junction held 4 bases outside the gene matches. CDR3 coding DNA: TGTGCCACCAGCAGAGACCTGACTAGCGGTTACAATGAGCAGTTCTTC. Translated, it gives CATSRDLTSGYNEQFF.

The V gene is TRBV7-6, the J gene TRBJ2-7; a weak D match, TRBD1 (6 bases). CDR1 and CDR2 (germline): SGHVS, FNYEAQ. V lost 5 bases and J lost 3, with 17 bases in between. The length of the CDR3 is 15 residues. CDR3 sequence (DNA): TGTGCCAGCAGCGAGAGGGGGAAACTACTCTACGAGCAGTACTTC. Protein: CASSERGKLLYEQYF.

The chain joins TRBV5-1 to TRBJ1-1; no firm D call. CDR3 length: 14 amino acids. Between the trimmed V and J ends, which lost 4 bases and 1 base, there was a span of 11 bases. Per the germline V gene, CDR1 is SGHRS and CDR2 is YFSETQ. The CDR3 bases are TGCGCCAGCAGCGACGTGAGGAGGAACACTGAAGCTTTCTTT. Protein: CASSDVRRNTEAFF.

This sequence joins TRBV7-2 and TRBJ2-3; D tentatively reads TRBD1 or TRBD2 (5 bases each). The V and J ends lost 5 bases and 1 base respectively, with 13 bases between them. The CDR3 runs to 15 residues. Germline values: CDR1 SGHTA, CDR2 FQGNSA. As DNA, the CDR3 is TGTGCCAGCAGCCCGTATGGGGGTCGCACAGATACGCAGTATTTT. It translates to CASSPYGGRTDTQYF. The full variable domain, rest sourced from reference TRBV7-2 and TRBJ2-3, is GAGVSQSPSNKVTEKGKDVELRCDPISGHTALYWYRQSLGQGLEFLIYFQGNSAPDKSGLPSDRFSAERTGGSVSTLTIQRTQQEDSAVYLCASSPYGGRTDTQYFGPGTRLTVL.

The V gene is TRBV5-4, the J gene TRBJ2-2; TRBD2 matches 14 bases. V gave up 4 bases and J gave up 3 bases; unmatched junction bases: 5. Germline CDR1 is SGHNT and CDR2 is YYREEE (reference sequence). The CDR3 is 17 amino acids. The CDR3 region is CASSQTSGRAYTGELFF. In DNA form, the CDR3 reads TGTGCCAGCAGCCAGACTAGCGGGAGGGCCTACACCGGGGAGCTGTTTTTT.

The chain is built from TRBV28 and TRBJ1-2; 8 nucleotides agree with TRBD1. V shed 1 base, J shed 0 bases, and the junction held 7 bases outside the gene matches. The CDR3 extends over 17 amino acids. CDR1 MDHEN and CDR2 SYDVKM come from the germline V gene. CDR3 in DNA: TGTGCCAGCAGTTTATCGTCAGGGGGCCCCGCTAACTATGGCTACACCTTC. The encoded protein is CASSLSSGGPANYGYTF.

The chain combines TRBV5-1 with TRBJ1-3; D ambiguous. Trimming cost V 0 bases and J 0 bases, with 16 bases left between them. Germline V CDR1 and CDR2: SGHRS, YFSETQ. The length of the CDR3 is 18 residues. CDR3 sequence: CASSLAASFSSSGNTIYF. The CDR3 region has the DNA TGCGCCAGCAGCTTGGCGGCGAGTTTTTCCAGCTCTGGAAACACCATATATTTT.

Only one count was recorded for this clone. In DNA, the CDR3 is TGTGCCAGCTTTACCCGGGCGGGAGGTGGCTACGAGCAGTACTTC. Amino acid sequence: CASFTRAGGGYEQYF. The chain joins TRBV18 to TRBJ2-7; TRBD2 agrees at 8 bases. The CDR3 loop spans 15 amino acids. Germline CDR1 is KGHSH and CDR2 is LQKENI. The J segment lost 3 bases and the V segment lost 7 bases, leaving 11 bases of the junction unmatched.

The chain carries TRBV7-8 and TRBJ2-5; tentative D call: TRBD1 (6 bases). The CDR3 length is 15 residues. V dropped 0 bases and J dropped 5 bases, with 13 bases sitting between them. Germline CDR1 SGHVS, CDR2 FQNEAQ. The CDR3 DNA sequence: TGTGCCAGCAGCTTAGCATCACAGGGAAAGGAGACCCAGTACTTC. This sequence encodes CASSLASQGKETQYF.

This rearrangement joins TRBV14 to TRBJ1-4; D call uncertain. The V end lost 4 bases, the J end lost 0 bases, and 6 bases lay between the germline ends. Germline V gene data show CDR1 as SGHDN and CDR2 as FVKESK. The CDR3 totals 14 residues. CDR3 DNA: TGTGCCAGCAGCCCTAGTGCAACTAATGAAAAACTGTTTTTT. This translates into CASSPSATNEKLFF. Using reference TRBV14 and TRBJ1-4 for the parts outside the CDR3, the full variable domain is EAGVTQFPSHSVIEKGQTVTLRCDPISGHDNLYWYRRVMGKEIKFLLHFVKESKQDESGMPNNRFLAERTGGTYSTLKVQPAELEDSGVYFCASSPSATNEKLFFGSGTQLSVL.

The rearrangement uses TRBV30 and TRBJ2-2; 11 bases align to TRBD1. Germline lookup yields CDR1 GTSNPN and CDR2 SVGIG (reference sequence). The junction had 4 bases not matched to a gene; V was cut back by 2 bases and J by 8 bases. CDR3 length equals 14 residues. The CDR3 is CAWSLDRGRGELFF. CDR3 DNA: TGTGCCTGGAGTCTGGACAGGGGGCGTGGGGAGCTGTTTTTT.

The genes are TRBV5-4 and TRBJ2-7; either TRBD1 or TRBD2 may fit D (5 bases each). This CDR3 is built from 14 residues. Germline CDR1 reads SGHNT; CDR2 reads YYREEE (reference sequence). Trimming pared 0 bases from V and 0 bases from J, leaving 7 bases between. In DNA form, the CDR3 reads TGTGCCAGCAGCTTGGGGGACCGCTCCTACGAGCAGTACTTC. It specifies CASSLGDRSYEQYF.

The chain combines TRBV7-2 with TRBJ2-1; 8 nucleotides align to TRBD2. Trimming cost V 5 bases and J 1 base; bases outside gene matches: 7. There are 16 residues in the CDR3. Germline V gene sequence: CDR1 SGHTA, CDR2 FQGNSA. For the CDR3, the DNA is TGTGCCAGCAGCAACTCCGGGACTAGGTCCTACAATGAGCAGTTCTTC. Its protein is CASSNSGTRSYNEQFF.

As to this clone: This CDR3 is also generated by other DNA sequences in the sample. The rearrangement joins TRBV2 to TRBJ1-3; no clear D gene. Germline V CDR1 and CDR2: SNHLY, FYNNEI. The CDR3 covers 12 residues. Trimming took off 8 bases at V and 0 bases at J, with 5 bases between the two ends. CDR3 amino acids: CASGSSGNTIYF. As DNA, the CDR3 is TGTGCCAGCGGGAGCTCTGGAAACACCATATATTTT.

This sequence joins TRBV5-5 and TRBJ2-1; TRBD2 matches at 8 bases. Germline V gene data show CDR1 as SGHKS and CDR2 as YYEKEE (reference sequence). The CDR3 has 16 amino acids. J was trimmed by 6 bases and V by 0 bases; bases with no gene match: 8. Here the CDR3 DNA reads TGTGCCAGCAGCTTGGCCTGGAGCGGGAGATTCAATGAGCAGTTCTTC. It codes for CASSLAWSGRFNEQFF. Based on the CDR3 plus reference TRBV5-5 and TRBJ2-1, the full variable domain is DAGVTQSPTHLIKTRGQQVTLRCSPISGHKSVSWYQQVLGQGPQFIFQYYEKEERGRGNFPDRFSARQFPNYSSELNVNALLLGDSALYLCASSLAWSGRFNEQFFGPGTRLTVL.

V is TRBV7-9 and J is TRBJ2-5; D not certain. V was shortened by 3 bases and J by 0 bases, with 11 bases between the two germline ends. The CDR3 has 15 residues. The germline gives CDR1 SEHNR, CDR2 FQNEAQ (reference sequence). The CDR3 protein is CASSLRFSYQETQYF. The CDR3 DNA reads as TGTGCCAGCAGCTTGAGATTCTCCTACCAAGAGACCCAGTACTTC.

This rearrangement joins TRBV6-6 to TRBJ2-4; D ambiguous. The germline gives CDR1 MNHNY, CDR2 SVGAGI (reference sequence). The CDR3 is 15 amino acids. The ends were cut back, 2 bases at V and 1 base at J, with 9 bases in the middle. CDR3 in amino acids: CASSYDGKAKNIQYF. Here the CDR3 DNA reads TGTGCCAGCAGTTACGATGGAAAGGCCAAAAACATTCAGTACTTC.

The chain has TRBV6-5 and TRBJ2-3, with TRBD1 matching 10 bases. CDR1 MNHEY and CDR2 SVGAGI come from the germline V gene. The J segment lost 6 bases and the V segment lost 6 bases, leaving 6 bases of the junction unmatched. This CDR3 is built from 14 residues. The CDR3 sequence: CASRRTGGADTQYF. In nucleotides, the CDR3 is TGTGCCAGCAGAAGGACAGGGGGAGCGGATACGCAGTATTTT.

The V call is TRBV5-1, the J call TRBJ2-7; 7 nucleotides align to TRBD2. V gave up 4 bases and J gave up 0 bases; unmatched junction bases: 4. The CDR3 extends over 14 amino acids. Germline V gene data show CDR1 as SGHRS and CDR2 as YFSETQ. In nucleotides, the CDR3 is TGCGCCAGCAGCCGTCAGCGGGGCTCCTACGAGCAGTACTTC. This sequence encodes CASSRQRGSYEQYF.

The genes are TRBV18 and TRBJ2-7; D ambiguous. CDR3 length: 14 amino acids. The V end was cut by 2 bases, the J end by 0 bases, with 8 bases between. The germline gives CDR1 KGHSH, CDR2 LQKENI. The CDR3 is CASSPTTDSYEQYF. For the CDR3, the DNA is TGTGCCAGCTCACCAACGACTGACTCCTACGAGCAGTACTTC.

The chain uses TRBV5-1 and TRBJ1-3; 7 positions agree with TRBD1. The V gene's germline CDR1 is SGHRS and CDR2 YFSETQ. The CDR3 loop spans 18 amino acids. V lost 4 bases, J lost 0 bases, and 13 bases stayed unmatched. This chain's CDR3 is CASSLETGQRISGNTIYF. The CDR3 bases are TGCGCCAGCAGCCTGGAAACGGGACAGAGAATCTCTGGAAACACCATATATTTT.